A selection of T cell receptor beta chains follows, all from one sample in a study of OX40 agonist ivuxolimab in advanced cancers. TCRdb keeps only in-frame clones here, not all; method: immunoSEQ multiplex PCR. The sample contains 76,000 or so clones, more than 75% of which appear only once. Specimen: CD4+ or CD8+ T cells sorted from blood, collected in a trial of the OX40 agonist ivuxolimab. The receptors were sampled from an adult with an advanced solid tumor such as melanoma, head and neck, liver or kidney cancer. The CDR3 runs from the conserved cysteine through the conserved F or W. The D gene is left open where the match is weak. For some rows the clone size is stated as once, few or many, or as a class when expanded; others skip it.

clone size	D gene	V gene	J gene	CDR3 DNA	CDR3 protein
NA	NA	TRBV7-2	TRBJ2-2	TGTGCCAGCAGCTCGCGGGCCTCCGGGGAGCTGTTTTTT	CASSSRASGELFF
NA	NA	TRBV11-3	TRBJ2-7	TGTGCCAGCAGCTTAGACCACGAGCAGTACTTC	CASSLDHEQYF
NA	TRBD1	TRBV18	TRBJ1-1	TGTGCCAGCTCATCTCGACAGGGGGCGTCGGACACTGAAGCTTTCTTT	CASSSRQGASDTEAFF
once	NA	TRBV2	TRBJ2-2	TGTGCCAGCAGTGAATTCTCGGTAGCGAACACCGGGGAGCTGTTTTTT	CASSEFSVANTGELFF
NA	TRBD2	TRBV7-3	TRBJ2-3	TGTGCCAGCAGCCTTGGACTAGCGACAGATACGCAGTATTTT	CASSLGLATDTQYF
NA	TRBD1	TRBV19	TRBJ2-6	TGTGCCAGTAGTAAACAGGGGCTCGGACTTGGGGCCAACGTCCTGACTTTC	CASSKQGLGLGANVLTF
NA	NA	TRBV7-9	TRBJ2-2	TGTGCCAGCAGCCCAATTGGGGAGGAGCTGTTTTTT	CASSPIGEELFF
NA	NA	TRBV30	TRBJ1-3	TGTGCCTGGGAACAGAGCTCTGGAAACACCATATATTTT	CAWEQSSGNTIYF
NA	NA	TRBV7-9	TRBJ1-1	TGTGCCAGCAGCTTACACGGACCGAACACTGAAGCTTTCTTT	CASSLHGPNTEAFF
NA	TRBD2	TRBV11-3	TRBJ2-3	TGTGCCAGCAGCTTATCCCAGGGACTAGCGGGAGGAGCAGATACGCAGTATTTT	CASSLSQGLAGGADTQYF
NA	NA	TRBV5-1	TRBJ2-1	TGCGCCAGCAGCATTGGTTATGAGCAGTTCTTC	CASSIGYEQFF
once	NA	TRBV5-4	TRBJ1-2	TGTGCCAGCAGCTCGTACAGGGATAGAGACTATGGCTACACCTTC	CASSSYRDRDYGYTF
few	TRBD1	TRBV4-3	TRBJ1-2	TGCGCCAGCAGCCAAGACACAGGGGGCAGCTATGGCTACACCTTC	CASSQDTGGSYGYTF
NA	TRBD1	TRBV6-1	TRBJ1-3	TGTGCCAGCAGTGAGGGGACAGGGTCTGGAAACACCATATATTTT	CASSEGTGSGNTIYF
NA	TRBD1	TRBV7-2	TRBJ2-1	TGTGCCAGCAGCTTAGATGGGACAGCCTACAATGAGCAGTTCTTC	CASSLDGTAYNEQFF
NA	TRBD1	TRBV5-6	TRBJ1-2	TGTGCCAGCAGTCGGGACAGGAAGAACTATGGCTACACCTTC	CASSRDRKNYGYTF
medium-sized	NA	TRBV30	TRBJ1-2	TGTGCCTGGAGTACCGGGACCCACCGCACCTTC	CAWSTGTHRTF
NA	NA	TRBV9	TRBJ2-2	TGTGCCAGTTCCGGGACACTCGCGAACACCGGGGAGCTGTTTTTT	CASSGTLANTGELFF
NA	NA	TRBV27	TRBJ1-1	TGTGCCAGCAGTCCCCCCCTCACGGTGGGGAACACTGAAGCTTTCTTT	CASSPPLTVGNTEAFF
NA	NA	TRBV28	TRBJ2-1	TGTGCCAGCAGCCCGGCCCTAGGTTCCCACAATGAGCAGTTCTTC	CASSPALGSHNEQFF
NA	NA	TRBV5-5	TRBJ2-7	TGTGCCAGCAGCTCTTCCGTAGGGTCCTCCTACGAGCAGTACTTC	CASSSSVGSSYEQYF
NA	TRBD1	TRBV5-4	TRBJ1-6	TGTGCCAGCAGTATCCCGGGACAGGGGCACCCCTGGGATTCACCCCTCCACTTT	CASSIPGQGHPWDSPLHF
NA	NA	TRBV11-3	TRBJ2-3	TGTGCCAGCAGCTTAGGAGGGGGGGCAGGCGATACGCAGTATTTT	CASSLGGGAGDTQYF
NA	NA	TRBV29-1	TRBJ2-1	TGCGGTTGTGGGGAGCGATTCTACAATGAGCAGTTCTTC	CGCGERFYNEQFF
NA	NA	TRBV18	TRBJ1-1	TGTGCCAGCTCACCTCCGGGTTTGTCCACTGAAGCTTTCTTT	CASSPPGLSTEAFF
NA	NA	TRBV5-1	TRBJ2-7	TGCGCCAGCAGCGGAGGTGGGGGGGCGCCTTACGAGCAGTACTTC	CASSGGGGAPYEQYF
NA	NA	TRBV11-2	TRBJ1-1	TGTGCCAGCGGACCGTACACTGAAGCTTTCTTT	CASGPYTEAFF
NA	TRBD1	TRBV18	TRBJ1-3	TGTGCCAGCTCACCACCACAGGGGCAGGCCCCCACTGGAAACACCATATATTTT	CASSPPQGQAPTGNTIYF
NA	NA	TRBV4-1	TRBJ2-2	TGCGCCAGCAGCCAGGATCCCCGGGGGACCGGGGAGCTGTTTTTT	CASSQDPRGTGELFF
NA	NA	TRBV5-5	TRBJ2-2	TGTGCCAGCAGCTTGAACAGGTTGAGTCCCGGGGAGCTGTTTTTT	CASSLNRLSPGELFF
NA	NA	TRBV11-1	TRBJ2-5	TGTGCCAGCAGCGACAGATATACCCAAGAGACCCAGTACTTC	CASSDRYTQETQYF
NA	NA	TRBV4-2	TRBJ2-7	TGTGCCAGCAGCCAGGGACTCCTGGCAGACGAGCAGTACTTC	CASSQGLLADEQYF
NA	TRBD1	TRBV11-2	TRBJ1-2	TGTGCCAGCAGAAGGGGACAGGGCAATGGCTACACCTTC	CASRRGQGNGYTF
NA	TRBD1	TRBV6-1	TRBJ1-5	TGTGCCAGCAGTGGGACAGGTTCGGTACAGCCCCAGCATTTT	CASSGTGSVQPQHF
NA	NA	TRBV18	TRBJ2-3	TGTGCCAGCTCACCACTGGGGGCCAGCACAGATACGCAGTATTTT	CASSPLGASTDTQYF
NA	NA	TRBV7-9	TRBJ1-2	TGTGCCAGCAGCTTCAACCAACCAGGGACCACCGACTATGGCTACACCTTC	CASSFNQPGTTDYGYTF
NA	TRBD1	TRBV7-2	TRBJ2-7	TGTGCCAGCAGCTTAACGGGACAGGGCTACGAGCAGTACTTC	CASSLTGQGYEQYF
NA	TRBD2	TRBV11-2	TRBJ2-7	TGTGCCAGCAGCTTCACTAGCGGCACCTACGAGCAGTACTTC	CASSFTSGTYEQYF
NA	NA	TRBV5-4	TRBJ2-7	TGTGCCAGCAGCTCAGTCGGAACTAGCGAGCAGTACTTC	CASSSVGTSEQYF
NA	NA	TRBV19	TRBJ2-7	TGTGCCAGTAGTTCCCTTTTGGAGCAGTACTTC	CASSSLLEQYF
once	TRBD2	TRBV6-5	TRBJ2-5	TGTGCCAGCAGAGTCAAGACTAGCGGTTACCTGACCCAGTACTTC	CASRVKTSGYLTQYF
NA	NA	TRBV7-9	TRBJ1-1	TGTGCCAGCAGCGCACAGCTGAACACTGAAGCTTTCTTT	CASSAQLNTEAFF
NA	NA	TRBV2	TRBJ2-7	TGTGCCAGCAGCGCAGGGGACGGGTCCTACGAGCAGTACTTC	CASSAGDGSYEQYF
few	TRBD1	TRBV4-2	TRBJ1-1	TGTGCCAGCAGCATGGGACAGGGCGACGGGGATGAAGCTTTCTTT	CASSMGQGDGDEAFF
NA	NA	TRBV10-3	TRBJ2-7	TGTGCCATCCGTCGGACAGCGGACTACGAGCAGTACTTC	CAIRRTADYEQYF
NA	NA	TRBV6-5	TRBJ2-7	TGTGCCAGCAGTCCCCCTTTGAGTACCTACGAGCAGTACTTC	CASSPPLSTYEQYF
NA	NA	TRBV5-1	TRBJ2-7	TGCGCCAGCAGCTTGGGGGGAGGAACTTCCTACGAGCAGTACTTC	CASSLGGGTSYEQYF
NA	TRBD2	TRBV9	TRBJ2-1	TGTGCCAGCAGCTCAAGCGGGAGCTCCTACAATGAGCAGTTCTTC	CASSSSGSSYNEQFF
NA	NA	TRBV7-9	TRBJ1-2	TGTGCCAGCAGCTTACGGGGGGGCGACTATGGCTACACCTTC	CASSLRGGDYGYTF
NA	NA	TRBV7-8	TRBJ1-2	TGTGCCAGCAGGACGACAGCTTTGTATGGCTACACCTTC	CASRTTALYGYTF
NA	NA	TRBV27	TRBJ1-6	TGTGCCAGCAGCTTCTCGTTGGGTTTTGCCTATAATTCACCCCTCCACTTT	CASSFSLGFAYNSPLHF
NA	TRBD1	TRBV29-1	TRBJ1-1	TGCAGCGTTGGGGACAGGCGGGGAACTGAAGCTTTCTTT	CSVGDRRGTEAFF